The 4 T cell receptor beta chains below all came from one sample that was sequenced in a study of blood T cell repertoires in COVID-19. The table came from immunoSEQ multiplex PCR; TCRdb's copy has only in-frame clones and leaves some out. Counted here are 95,000 to 150,000 clones, about 82% occurring once; the ten biggest clones make up around 15%. Sequences were obtained from peripheral blood. All receptors derive from a man in his sixties with active or convalescent COVID-19.

This clone was observed a single time. The chain uses TRBV4-1 and TRBJ1-1, with 7 positions matching TRBD1. CDR1 MGHRA and CDR2 YSYEKL come from the germline V gene. V was clipped by 4 bases and J by 6 bases; unmatched bases: 5. The CDR3 has 13 residues. The CDR3 loop reads CASSPGQTPEAFF. As DNA, the CDR3 is TGCGCCAGCAGCCCGGGACAGACCCCTGAAGCTTTCTTT.

This rearrangement joins TRBV28 to TRBJ1-2, with no clear D. Germline V gives CDR1 MDHEN, CDR2 SYDVKM. V was shortened by 5 bases and J by 6 bases, with 4 bases between the two germline ends. CDR3 length: 10 residues. The CDR3 region has the DNA TGTGCCAGCAGTCAAAATGGCTACACCTTC. Its translation is CASSQNGYTF.

CDR3 nucleotide sequence: TGCGCCAGCAGCCATACAGGGGTAGGAAACACCATATATTTT. Protein product: CASSHTGVGNTIYF. The gene calls are TRBV4-3 and TRBJ1-3; 7 nucleotides line up with TRBD1. CDR3 size: 14 residues. CDR1 and CDR2 from the germline V gene are LGHNA and YSLEER. The V segment lost 3 bases and the J segment 4 bases; nucleotides outside the gene matches: 3.

This rearrangement joins TRBV3-1 (or the pseudogene TRBV3-2) to TRBJ2-3, with a tentative D call TRBD2 (6 bases). V was cut by 0 bases and J by 1 base, with 17 bases left in between. The CDR3 sequence is 18 residues long. From germline, CDR1 is LGHDT and CDR2 YNNKEL (reference sequence). In nucleotides, the CDR3 is TGTGCCAGCAGCCAAGAGCCCTCGACTAGTTTCGGCACAGATACGCAGTATTTT. It specifies CASSQEPSTSFGTDTQYF.